This TCR beta chain was identified during a study of regulatory T cells in long-lasting Graves disease. This CDR3 comprises 15 residues. Germline V gene lookup returns CDR1 WNHNN and CDR2 SYGVQD (reference sequence). Trimming left V 0 bases short and J 2 bases short, with 7 bases between. Sequencing libraries for TCR beta were prepared with iRepertoire HTBI primers and Arm-PCR of CDR3 regions. TCRdb reanalysed the multiplex PCR reads using MiXCR and keeps one entry per CDR3 protein. The sample records under 500,000 distinct CDR3 sequences, roughly 15% being singletons. Time point reported: newly diagnosed GD, antithyroid drugs for less than 3 months. Generation of the TCR library employed RNA extracted from PBMCs. There are many counts of this clonotype. The data were also submitted as part of a second study, on T cells in Graves' hyperthyroidism and ophthalmopathy.

The sequenced sample was peripheral blood mononuclear cells (PBMCs), obtained at new diagnosis, from a patient treated with antithyroid drugs. The chain is built from TRBV10-1 and TRBJ2-2; D not resolved. This clonotype was obtained from a young woman with Graves disease. CDR3 nucleotides: TGCGCCAGCAGTGAGTCGTCGGCTAACACCGGGGAGCTGTTTTTT. It encodes CASSESSANTGELFF.